This is a list of T cell receptor beta chains from one sample in a study of CD8 T cells in Susac syndrome. Using its own MiXCR run on the immunoSEQ multiplex PCR reads, TCRdb lists one record per CDR3 protein. The table records about 150,000 distinct CDR3 sequences, nearly 97% of them present only once. The sequencing input was CD4+ T cells from PBMCs. These receptors came from a human donor with Susac syndrome. Each CDR3 is given with its conserved first and last residue. D genes are given only for firm matches. Rows may omit the clone size; those that give it use once, few, many or a size class.

V gene: TRBV20-1; J gene: TRBJ2-5; clone size: -; D gene: -; CDR3 DNA: TGCAGTGCTAGAGTTGGAGGGGGAGAGACCCAGTACTTC; CDR3 protein: CSARVGGGETQYF
V gene: TRBV27; J gene: TRBJ1-5; clone size: -; D gene: -; CDR3 DNA: TGTGCCAGCAGTTTATCCCGGGGGCTGGGTCAGCCCCAGCATTTT; CDR3 protein: CASSLSRGLGQPQHF
V gene: TRBV20-1; J gene: TRBJ1-1; clone size: once; D gene: -; CDR3 DNA: TGCAGTGCCGAAGGGGGGCTTGACACTGAAGCTTTCTTT; CDR3 protein: CSAEGGLDTEAFF
V gene: TRBV4-1; J gene: TRBJ1-5; clone size: -; D gene: -; CDR3 DNA: TGCGCCAGCAGCCAAGTGGCAGGGACCCCTTCGTATAGCAATCAGCCCCAGCATTTT; CDR3 protein: CASSQVAGTPSYSNQPQHF
V gene: TRBV20-1; J gene: TRBJ2-1; clone size: -; D gene: -; CDR3 DNA: TGCAGTGCTAGACCGGCCTCCTACAATGAGCAGTTCTTC; CDR3 protein: CSARPASYNEQFF
V gene: TRBV5-1; J gene: TRBJ2-1; clone size: -; D gene: -; CDR3 DNA: TGCGCCAGCACCCGTACAGGGACCACCTACAATGAGCAGTTCTTC; CDR3 protein: CASTRTGTTYNEQFF
V gene: TRBV5-4; J gene: TRBJ1-1; clone size: -; D gene: TRBD1; CDR3 DNA: TGTGCCAGCAGCCACTTCCGACAGGGTATCGCTGAAGCTTTCTTT; CDR3 protein: CASSHFRQGIAEAFF
V gene: TRBV9; J gene: TRBJ1-3; clone size: -; D gene: -; CDR3 DNA: TGTGCCAGCAGCCCGAGGGGGGGGTCCGTGAACACCATATATTTT; CDR3 protein: CASSPRGGSVNTIYF
V gene: TRBV7-9; J gene: TRBJ2-3; clone size: -; D gene: -; CDR3 DNA: TGTGCCAGCAGCCCAACCCTGGATACGCAGTATTTT; CDR3 protein: CASSPTLDTQYF
V gene: TRBV20-1; J gene: TRBJ1-2; clone size: -; D gene: -; CDR3 DNA: TGCAGTGCTCGTGACGGGCAGGGCCTATATGGCTACACCTTC; CDR3 protein: CSARDGQGLYGYTF
V gene: TRBV5-1; J gene: TRBJ1-2; clone size: -; D gene: -; CDR3 DNA: TGCGCCAGCAGCTTGTTGGAGGAAGGGGGCTACACCTTC; CDR3 protein: CASSLLEEGGYTF
V gene: TRBV11-2; J gene: TRBJ2-5; clone size: -; D gene: -; CDR3 DNA: TGTGCCAGCAGCTTAGTAGGGGGCGGGAGACAAGAGACCCAGTACTTC; CDR3 protein: CASSLVGGGRQETQYF
V gene: TRBV6-6; J gene: TRBJ2-3; clone size: -; D gene: TRBD2; CDR3 DNA: TGTGCCAGCATGTCCCCGGGGGGGAGAACAGATACGCAGTATTTT; CDR3 protein: CASMSPGGRTDTQYF
V gene: TRBV28; J gene: TRBJ2-3; clone size: -; D gene: -; CDR3 DNA: TGTGCCAGCACCGGGTTAGATACGCAGTATTTT; CDR3 protein: CASTGLDTQYF
V gene: TRBV2; J gene: TRBJ2-3; clone size: -; D gene: TRBD2; CDR3 DNA: TGTGCCAGCAGACCCGTCGGGGGACTAACAGATACGCAGTATTTT; CDR3 protein: CASRPVGGLTDTQYF
V gene: TRBV20-1; J gene: TRBJ2-1; clone size: -; D gene: -; CDR3 DNA: TGCAGTGCCCTAGCAGGCTCCTACAATGAGCAGTTCTTC; CDR3 protein: CSALAGSYNEQFF